Included here is one T cell receptor beta chain sequence, with context. Antigen: not known. The sample comes from a study of T cells in Graves' hyperthyroidism and ophthalmopathy. Study details: Staff took peripheral blood when the initial diagnosis was made, before any treatment began. Findings of the study overall: By a 13 V-J model, ophthalmopathy was set apart from stable hyperthyroidism.

There were TCR beta CDR3 regions amplified from RNA transcripts. The study used the HTBI primer set for a first-round RT-PCR of the TCR CDR3. TCRdb analysed the multiplex PCR reads with MiXCR anew, one entry per CDR3 protein. The sample lists approximately 740,000 distinct CDR3 sequences, 14% seen once, with 10% to 13% in the top ten. Hyperthyroidism, newly diagnosed and lasting under 2 months, affected patients aged 18 to 65. It was 10 ml of fresh peripheral blood that supplied the PBMCs. From germline, CDR1 is SGHAT and CDR2 FQDESV (reference sequence). The CDR3 runs 15 residues. Trimming left V 5 bases short and J 8 bases short, with 19 bases between.

Sequencing was performed on blood. The source of this sequence is a woman aged 18-29 years with Graves' hyperthyroidism. This chain links TRBV11-1 with TRBJ2-1; tentatively, D is TRBD2 (7 bases). CDR3 DNA: TGTGCCAGCAGCCCCTCCGGGGGGCGCAGGTATGAGCAGTTCTTC. Translating gives CASSPSGGRRYEQFF.